Here is one T cell receptor beta chain with its context. Its antigen is still unknown. The study pooled second doses at about 4 or about 12 weeks. This specimen comes from a study of T cell responses to AZD1222 COVID-19 vaccine. Findings of the study overall: Baseline antibody screening turned up just a handful of seropositive AZD1222 recipients. Donors in the cohort were predominantly white British and more often female, and clonal diversity was possibly underestimated. Repertoire samples came only from after the peak T cell response.

Sequencing was performed with immunoSEQ multiplex PCR; in TCRdb, only in-frame clones are kept and a portion is missing. The data show 130,000 or so clones, approximately 90% seen once. The origin of this receptor is an adult who received the AZD1222 COVID-19 vaccine. Source: peripheral blood, taken 28 days after the second AZD1222 dose.

The CDR3 bases are TGTGCCAGCAGCTTTCAGGGGGGGCAAAACGGGGAGCTGTTTTTT. Translation gives CASSFQGGQNGELFF. The chain links TRBV2 to TRBJ2-2; perhaps D is TRBD1 or TRBD2 (7 bases each). CDR3 length: 15 amino acids. Trimming removed 6 bases at V and 7 bases at J, with 18 bases between. The germline gives CDR1 SNHLY, CDR2 FYNNEI. Full variable domain (remainder filled in from reference TRBV2 and TRBJ2-2): EPEVTQTPSHQVTQMGQEVILRCVPISNHLYFYWYRQILGQKVEFLVSFYNNEISEKSEIFDDQFSVERPDGSNFTLKIRSTKLEDSAMYFCASSFQGGQNGELFFGEGSRLTVL.